The 22 T cell receptor beta chains in this list originate from one sample, sequenced in a study of persistence of HIV-infected CD4 T cells (dated by TCRdb to 2020 to 2021). The immunoSEQ hsTCRB assay version 4 in survey mode was used to sequence TCRbeta repertoires from genomic DNA. Sourced from immuneACCESS, this table was stored by TCRdb with only in-frame sequences that have V and J called. A share of the clones is absent; for the studies checked, an unresolved V gene accounts for under half, and the remainder has no known explanation. This sample gives tens of thousands of clones in total; less than 85% of them show up just once. Of the sample, over 1.5% is held by the ten largest clones. This specimen's treatment or condition label, interpreted: suppressive antiretroviral therapy. A pool of overlapping HIV-1 Gag 15-mer peptides, at approximately 0.95 ug per peptide per mL, was used to stimulate the cells. Responding CD4+ T cells were sorted by upregulation of both CD40 ligand and CD69.

Their specific antigens are unknown. The input for sequencing was CD4+ T cells sorted from PBMCs after roughly 17-hour stimulation, taken from a patient who received antiretroviral therapy. The cell subset or site label, as the study defines it: CD40L+CD69+ CD4 T cells responding to HIV-1 Gag peptides. The receptors come from an adult man with HIV who was CMV-seropositive.

The CDR3 nucleotides are TGTGCCAGCAGCGGGGGACAGGGAAGGGGTACAGCTGAGCAGTTCTTC. The encoded protein is CASSGGQGRGTAEQFF. The V and J genes are TRBV5-6 and TRBJ2-1; the match to TRBD1 covers 9 bases. The CDR3 contains 16 residues. With 4 bases clipped from V and 9 bases from J, the junction kept 14 bases outside the gene matches. CDR1 is SGHDT and CDR2 is YYEEEE in the germline V gene.

This clone has just a few counts. The V call is TRBV28, the J call TRBJ1-2, with 10 bases aligning to TRBD1. From germline, CDR1 is MDHEN and CDR2 SYDVKM. V lost 6 bases, J lost 3 bases, and 7 bases stayed unmatched. The CDR3 loop spans 15 amino acids. The CDR3 here is CASSETGGADYGYTF. CDR3 sequence (DNA): TGTGCCAGCAGCGAGACAGGGGGCGCGGACTATGGCTACACCTTC.

This clone turned up a few times. The CDR3 reads CASSTPRGSEAFF. The CDR3 DNA follows: TGTGCCAGCAGCACTCCTAGGGGATCTGAAGCTTTCTTT. J is TRBJ1-1 and V is TRBV7-2; D possibly corresponds to TRBD1 (5 bases). Germline V gene lookup returns CDR1 SGHTA and CDR2 FQGNSA. Between the trimmed V and J ends, which lost 5 bases and 6 bases, there was a span of 13 bases. CDR3 length: 13 amino acids.

The chain employs TRBV10-2 and TRBJ2-7, with 10 bases identical to TRBD2. V trimming: 5 bases; J trimming: 5 bases; junction bases outside the gene matches: 9. CDR1 is WSHSY, CDR2 SAAADI, per germline. The length of the CDR3 is 15 residues. CDR3 loop: CASSPPSGGAHEQYF. CDR3 DNA: TGCGCCAGCAGTCCCCCCAGCGGGGGGGCCCACGAGCAGTACTTC.

This clone has more than one count but fewer than ten. The gene calls are TRBV27 and TRBJ1-5; D remains unclear. Looked up from germline, CDR1 is MNHEY and CDR2 is SMNVEV (reference sequence). Trimming removed 5 bases at V and 1 base at J, with 6 bases between. The CDR3 runs 13 residues. CDR3 bases: TGTGCCAGCAGTGACTTAAGCAATCAGCCCCAGCATTTT. It translates to CASSDLSNQPQHF.

V gene TRBV28 combines with J gene TRBJ1-5; D gene ambiguous. The CDR3 sequence is 14 residues long. The V and J ends lost 7 bases and 2 bases respectively, with 12 bases between them. Germline V gene sequence: CDR1 MDHEN, CDR2 SYDVKM. DNA of the CDR3: TGTGCCAGCATACTCCAATGGGGCAATCAGCCCCAGCATTTT. Its protein product is CASILQWGNQPQHF.

V and J are TRBV29-1 and TRBJ1-5, with D tentatively TRBD1 (6 bases). Germline loops: CDR1 SQVTM, CDR2 ANQGSEA. This CDR3 contains 14 residues. The ends were cut back, 4 bases at V and 4 bases at J, with 14 bases in the middle. The CDR3 nucleotides read TGCAGCGTTGGTGAGCAGGGGCGGAATCAGCCCCAGCATTTT. It codes for CSVGEQGRNQPQHF.

This chain joins TRBV28 and TRBJ1-3, with D maybe TRBD1 (5 bases). With 4 bases removed from V and 4 bases from J, the gap between germline ends came to 11 bases. Germline CDR1 reads MDHEN; CDR2 reads SYDVKM. There are 14 residues in the CDR3. The CDR3 region is CASSSGTQGNTIYF. In DNA, the CDR3 is TGTGCCAGCAGTTCGGGGACCCAAGGAAACACCATATATTTT.

The V and J genes are TRBV20-1 and TRBJ2-7, with 7 positions matching TRBD1. This CDR3 region has 11 residues. Losses at the gene ends were 8 bases for V and 7 bases for J; bases not matched to a gene: 8. Germline values: CDR1 DFQATT, CDR2 SNEGSKA (reference sequence). The CDR3 DNA reads TGCAGTCTAGACAGGGCCGGTGAGCAGTACTTC. As protein: CSLDRAGEQYF.

The chain combines TRBV19 with TRBJ2-3; 7 bases are a match to TRBD2. Germline-derived CDR1 and CDR2 are LNHDA and SQIVND (reference sequence). The CDR3 length is 15 residues. With V trimmed by 5 bases and J by 0 bases, 5 bases remained unmatched. The CDR3 DNA follows: TGTGCCAGTAGTTTAGCGGGCCGTAGCACAGATACGCAGTATTTT. It translates to CASSLAGRSTDTQYF.

The chain uses TRBV18 and TRBJ2-1; a weak D match, TRBD2 (5 bases). This CDR3 contains 15 residues. Germline V gene lookup returns CDR1 KGHSH and CDR2 LQKENI. Trimming removed 2 bases at V and 0 bases at J, with 8 bases between. CDR3: CASSPMGSSYNEQFF. The CDR3 DNA reads as TGTGCCAGCTCACCAATGGGGAGCTCCTACAATGAGCAGTTCTTC. Full variable domain (outside the CDR3, taken from reference TRBV18 and TRBJ2-1): NAGVMQNPRHLVRRRGQEARLRCSPMKGHSHVYWYRQLPEEGLKFMVYLQKENIIDESGMPKERFSAEFPKEGPSILRIQQVVRGDSAAYFCASSPMGSSYNEQFFGPGTRLTVL.

This clone occurred a few times. The J gene is TRBJ2-2, the V gene TRBV2; 7 bases agree with TRBD1. Germline CDR1 reads SNHLY; CDR2 reads FYNNEI. The CDR3 runs 12 residues. Trimming at V came to 7 bases and at J to 7 bases, leaving 3 bases not matched to a gene. The CDR3 DNA sequence: TGTGCCAGCATAGGGGGCGGCGGGGAGCTGTTTTTT. Translating gives CASIGGGGELFF.

The chain combines TRBV18 with TRBJ2-7; D gene unclear. CDR1 is KGHSH and CDR2 is LQKENI in the germline V gene. Trimming stripped 2 bases from V and 0 bases from J, with 8 bases between. The CDR3 runs to 14 residues. CDR3 in DNA: TGTGCCAGCTCACCAAGTCAGACCTCCTACGAGCAGTACTTC. It encodes CASSPSQTSYEQYF.

The chain employs TRBV6-6 and TRBJ2-7; perhaps TRBD2 as D (5 bases). Germline V CDR1 and CDR2: MNHNY, SVGAGI (reference sequence). This CDR3 region has 12 residues. Trimming took 6 bases from V and 3 from J, leaving 9 bases between them. The CDR3 is CASSLEGYEQYF. DNA of the CDR3: TGTGCCAGCAGCCTCGAGGGCTACGAGCAGTACTTC.

The rearrangement uses TRBV19 and TRBJ2-3, with D possibly matching TRBD1 (7 bases). The CDR3 has 13 residues. The V and J ends lost 8 bases and 3 bases respectively, with 12 bases between them. From germline, CDR1 is LNHDA and CDR2 SQIVND (reference sequence). The CDR3 region is CASETGRTDTQYF. The CDR3, as DNA: TGTGCCAGTGAGACAGGGAGGACAGATACGCAGTATTTT.

This clone was observed a single time. The genes are TRBV9 and TRBJ1-4, with no clear D. Between the trimmed V and J ends, which lost 4 bases and 4 bases, there was a span of 14 bases. The CDR3 sequence is 15 residues long. CDR1 and CDR2 from the germline V gene are SGDLS and YYNGEE. The CDR3 nucleotides read TGTGCCAGCAGCCCGTCTGGCAGGAATAATGAAAAACTGTTTTTT. Its translation: CASSPSGRNNEKLFF.

In its sample, this clone was seen a few times. The rearrangement uses TRBV4-1 and TRBJ1-2; perhaps TRBD1 as D (5 bases). Germline V lookup: CDR1 MGHRA, CDR2 YSYEKL. Trimming removed 0 bases from V and 7 bases from J, with 18 bases in between. CDR3 length: 16 amino acids. CDR3 sequence (DNA): TGCGCCAGCAGCCAAGATTGGGGTACGGAGGGGTCTGGCTACACCTTC. It is translated as CASSQDWGTEGSGYTF.

This sequence joins TRBV19 and TRBJ2-7, with D perhaps TRBD1 (5 bases). Germline values: CDR1 LNHDA, CDR2 SQIVND (reference sequence). The germline V and J ends were trimmed by 2 bases and 2 bases, with 7 bases remaining between them. This CDR3 contains 13 residues. Here the CDR3 reads CASSIRGTYEQYF. CDR3 nucleotide sequence: TGTGCCAGTAGTATAAGGGGTACCTACGAGCAGTACTTC. Together with reference TRBV19 and TRBJ2-7, the CDR3 gives the full variable domain: DGGITQSPKYLFRKEGQNVTLSCEQNLNHDAMYWYRQDPGQGLRLIYYSQIVNDFQKGDIAEGYSVSREKKESFPLTVTSAQKNPTAFYLCASSIRGTYEQYFGPGTRLTVT.

V and J are TRBV5-1 and TRBJ1-5, with 7 bases matching TRBD1. The CDR3 runs to 13 residues. Germline CDR1 is SGHRS and CDR2 is YFSETQ. The V segment lost 4 bases and the J segment 10 bases; nucleotides outside the gene matches: 8. Here the CDR3 reads CASSQTGNDPQHF. The CDR3 coding sequence is TGCGCCAGCAGCCAGACAGGGAATGATCCCCAGCATTTT.

The chain uses TRBV3-1 (or the pseudogene TRBV3-2) and TRBJ2-5; unclear D gene. CDR1 is LGHDT and CDR2 is YNNKEL in the germline V gene (reference sequence). The CDR3 extends over 14 amino acids. Trimming left V 0 bases short and J 7 bases short, with 12 bases between. Here the CDR3 reads CASSQDRRVGTQYF. The CDR3 DNA reads as TGTGCCAGCAGCCAAGATCGTAGGGTGGGGACCCAGTACTTC.

This chain connects TRBV6-5 to TRBJ2-7, with 7 positions matching TRBD1. With 8 bases clipped from V and 4 bases from J, the junction kept 8 bases outside the gene matches. This CDR3 region has 13 residues. The germline gives CDR1 MNHEY, CDR2 SVGAGI. The CDR3 coding sequence is TGTGCCAGCGGGGTGACAGGGCTGTACGAGCAGTACTTC. Translated: CASGVTGLYEQYF.

This clone was counted a few times. The genes are TRBV5-1 and TRBJ2-5; the match to TRBD2 covers 13 bases. The CDR3 runs 19 residues. CDR1 SGHRS and CDR2 YFSETQ come from the germline V gene. Unmatched junction bases numbered 11, after V lost 1 base and J lost 2 bases. The DNA for the CDR3 is TGCGCCAGCAGCTTGATGGGACCTCGACTAGCGGGGGGTCAAGAGACCCAGTACTTC. Its translation is CASSLMGPRLAGGQETQYF.